The sequence of this T cell receptor beta chain was determined in a study of response to subunit inactivated influenza vaccine. Study-wide results and caveats: Each seasonal influenza vaccination recruits few new T cells, the authors suggested.

Remarks on this clonotype: The antigen is undetermined.

TCRdb called the RT-PCR reads again in MiXCR, with one record for every CDR3 protein. The profile shows about 650,000 distinct CDR3 sequences, about 14% of them singletons. Germline V CDR1 and CDR2: GTSNPN, SVGIG (reference sequence). The CDR3 contains 13 residues. The V gene end was trimmed by 5 bases and the J gene end by 3 bases; junction bases not matched to a gene: 5. Specimen: PBMCs from blood, collected 14 to 15 days before vaccination. The TCR sequence derives from a man aged 50 or older who received an inactivated influenza vaccine. V gene TRBV30 combines with J gene TRBJ1-1; TRBD1 aligns across 8 bases. CDR3 region: CAWWDRKYTEAFF. CDR3 DNA: TGTGCCTGGTGGGACAGGAAGTACACTGAAGCTTTCTTT.